The source of this T cell receptor beta chain is a study of shared clonotypes between healthy human individuals. The split of CD4+ cells yielded CD45RA+ naive and CD45RA-negative memory subsets. In the source study's methods: Junction-only sequences produced by ImmunoSEQ had no quality scores, so filtering differed. The repertoire was sequenced with immunoSEQ multiplex PCR; TCRdb's copy has only in-frame clones and lacks some. D and trimming come from the DNA, and the V and J calls and clone size come from that table. The sample yields under 600,000 clones, 97% seen once. J was trimmed by 9 bases and V by 3 bases; bases with no gene match: 5. The length of the CDR3 is 15 residues. Per the germline V gene, CDR1 is SGHAT and CDR2 is FQNNGV.

The V call is TRBV11-2, the J call TRBJ1-6, with 10 bases that match TRBD1. The clonotype comes from a woman in her 30s in good health. Sequencing was done on a sample of naive CD4+ T cells sorted from blood. Noted subset: CD45RA+ positively selected. The CDR3 spells CASSLGQGFGSPLHF. The CDR3 nucleotides are TGTGCCAGCAGCTTGGGACAGGGGTTCGGTTCACCCCTCCACTTT. The whole variable domain, filled in from reference TRBV11-2 and TRBJ1-6, reads EAGVAQSPRYKIIEKRQSVAFWCNPISGHATLYWYQQILGQGPKLLIQFQNNGVVDDSQLPKDRFSAERLKGVDSTLKIQPAKLEDSAVYLCASSLGQGFGSPLHFGNGTRLTVT.